These 16 T cell receptor beta chains were all obtained from the same sample, sequenced in a study of T-cell memory formation after mild COVID-19. TCRdb re-called the 5' RACE reads through MiXCR, storing one row per CDR3 protein. The table lists hundreds of thousands of distinct CDR3 sequences, around a sixth of them singletons. Sequenced material: PBMCs or a T cell subset sorted from them (not recorded which). Receptor source: a man between 18 and 29 years old who had mild COVID-19 (a few samples of this study predate the infection). Cell type and time point are not known.

This clonotype was counted at least ten times. The rearrangement joins TRBV5-1 to TRBJ2-3; TRBD1 matches 8 bases. CDR1 and CDR2 (germline): SGHRS, YFSETQ. After removal of 5 bases from V and 6 bases from J, the junction contained 5 bases not matched to a gene. There are 13 residues in the CDR3. The CDR3 sequence: CASRPTGADTQYF. The CDR3 DNA is TGCGCCAGCAGACCGACAGGGGCGGATACGCAGTATTTT.

This clonotype was detected a few times. V gene TRBV24-1 combines with J gene TRBJ2-7, with 7 nucleotides matching TRBD1. V lost 2 bases to trimming and J lost 6 bases; unmatched junction nucleotides: 0. In germline, CDR1 is KGHDR, CDR2 SFDVKD. This CDR3 is 12 amino acids long. This CDR3 is CATSDYRGEQYF. For the CDR3, the DNA is TGTGCCACCAGTGATTACAGGGGCGAGCAGTACTTC.

The sample holds a few counts of this clonotype. This chain links TRBV20-1 with TRBJ1-2, with D possibly being TRBD1 (6 bases). V dropped 0 bases and J dropped 11 bases, with 7 bases sitting between them. Per the germline V gene, CDR1 is DFQATT and CDR2 is SNEGSKA (reference sequence). The CDR3 has 10 amino acids. In DNA form, the CDR3 reads TGCAGTGCTAGAGACAGGGGATACACCTTC. Amino acid sequence: CSARDRGYTF.

This clonotype has more than one count but fewer than ten. V usage is TRBV7-3 and J usage is TRBJ2-5; 8 bases align to TRBD1. J was trimmed by 6 bases and V by 3 bases; bases with no gene match: 9. CDR3 length: 15 amino acids. The germline V gene encodes CDR1 SGHTA and CDR2 FQGTGA. CDR3 loop: CASSFWAGGTQTQYF. The CDR3 coding sequence is TGTGCCAGCAGCTTTTGGGCAGGGGGCACTCAGACCCAGTACTTC.

V gene TRBV7-3 combines with J gene TRBJ2-3; D unresolved. The CDR3 sequence is 15 residues long. V lost 2 bases, J lost 1 base, and 10 bases lay in between. Germline lookup yields CDR1 SGHTA and CDR2 FQGTGA. CDR3 loop: CASSLLGPGTDTQYF. Written as DNA, the CDR3 is TGTGCCAGCAGCTTATTAGGGCCTGGCACAGATACGCAGTATTTT.

This clonotype was found a few times. V is TRBV11-3 and J is TRBJ2-2, with 10 bases identical to TRBD1. The germline gives CDR1 SGHNT, CDR2 YENEEA. This CDR3 comprises 15 residues. Trimming removed 6 bases from V and 5 bases from J; junction bases left unmatched: 6. This CDR3 reads CASSSGQGMTGELFF. CDR3 DNA: TGTGCCAGCAGTTCGGGACAGGGGATGACCGGGGAGCTGTTTTTT.

In nucleotides, the CDR3 is TGTGCCAGCAGTCGCCAACCAATTTACATGACTAGCGGGGGGCCTCAAGAGACCCAGTACTTC. Amino acids: CASSRQPIYMTSGGPQETQYF. The chain has TRBV6-2 or TRBV6-3 and TRBJ2-5; 13 bases align to TRBD2. The ends lost 5 bases at V and 2 bases at J; junction bases unmatched: 20. CDR1 and CDR2 from the germline V gene are MNHEY and SVGEGT. The CDR3 length is 21 residues.

V usage is TRBV6-5 and J usage is TRBJ1-5; the D gene is possibly TRBD1 (6 bases). CDR1 and CDR2 from the germline V gene are MNHEY and SVGAGI. V shed 5 bases and J shed 7 bases, with 12 bases lying between them. The CDR3 runs to 13 residues. This CDR3 reads CASSQQGGQPQHF. The CDR3 DNA sequence: TGTGCCAGCAGTCAACAGGGCGGACAGCCCCAGCATTTT.

The chain couples TRBV14 to TRBJ2-1; no firm D call. This CDR3 region has 17 residues. Germline V CDR1 and CDR2: SGHDN, FVKESK. Between the trimmed V and J ends, which lost 0 bases and 0 bases, there was a span of 12 bases. The CDR3 bases are TGTGCCAGCAGCCAAGATGATGGCGGTAGCTCCTACAATGAGCAGTTCTTC. Its protein product is CASSQDDGGSSYNEQFF.

This clonotype occurred a few times. The chain uses TRBV5-5 and TRBJ1-5; 11 nucleotides agree with TRBD1. J lost 6 bases, V lost 7 bases, and 6 bases had no gene match. The CDR3 has 14 residues. Germline CDR1 SGHKS, CDR2 YYEKEE (reference sequence). CDR3 bases: TGTGCCAGCCGGCGGACAGGGGGCCGTCAGCCCCAGCATTTT. Translated: CASRRTGGRQPQHF.

This clonotype was seen repeatedly, ten times or more. The rearrangement links TRBV5-4 to TRBJ2-2, with 7 bases identical to TRBD1. Per the germline V gene, CDR1 is SGHNT and CDR2 is YYREEE (reference sequence). CDR3 length equals 16 residues. The trim removed 2 bases at V and 4 bases at J, leaving 8 bases unmatched. CDR3 DNA: TGTGCCAGCAGCTTCGCAGGACAGGCAGTCACCGGGGAGCTGTTTTTT. Translating gives CASSFAGQAVTGELFF.

This clonotype was counted ten times or more. The chain employs TRBV10-3 and TRBJ2-7, with a possible D match to TRBD1 (5 bases). Germline V CDR1 and CDR2: ENHRY, SYGVKD. The CDR3 runs 13 residues. V was trimmed by 2 bases and J by 3 bases, leaving 8 bases between them. The CDR3 here is CAISEGADYEQYV. The CDR3 bases are TGTGCCATCAGTGAGGGGGCCGACTACGAGCAGTACGTC.

This clonotype was seen at least ten times. The chain combines TRBV6-5 with TRBJ2-1; D tentatively reads TRBD1 or TRBD2 (6 bases each). Trimming cost V 0 bases and J 8 bases, with 8 bases left between them. CDR3 length equals 13 residues. Germline CDR1 reads MNHEY; CDR2 reads SVGAGI. The CDR3 region has the DNA TGTGCCAGCAGTTACTCTAGGGGGGATGAGCAGTTCTTC. Protein product: CASSYSRGDEQFF.

This clonotype has just a few counts. The chain has TRBV5-1 and TRBJ2-2, with TRBD1 identical over 11 bases. V trimming: 2 bases; J trimming: 7 bases; junction bases outside the gene matches: 4. Germline V gene sequence: CDR1 SGHRS, CDR2 YFSETQ. CDR3 length: 15 residues. CDR3 region: CASSFRTGGVGELFF. For the CDR3, the DNA is TGCGCCAGCAGCTTCCGGACAGGGGGCGTCGGGGAGCTGTTTTTT.

The V and J genes are TRBV7-2 and TRBJ1-2; D ambiguous. Per the germline V gene, CDR1 is SGHTA and CDR2 is FQGNSA. V lost 7 bases, J lost 3 bases, and 9 bases lay in between. The CDR3 has 12 residues. CDR3 coding DNA: TGTGCCAGCACCTCGGTAGACTATGGCTACACCTTC. Its protein product is CASTSVDYGYTF.

The chain couples TRBV6-5 to TRBJ1-1; 8 bases align to TRBD1. This CDR3 comprises 18 residues. In germline, CDR1 is MNHEY, CDR2 SVGAGI. Trimming took 6 bases from V and 3 from J; bases not matched to a gene: 18. CDR3 DNA sequence: TGTGCCAGCAGCTCGATATCGGACAGGGTGAAGCTTGACACTGAAGCTTTCTTT. This gives the protein CASSSISDRVKLDTEAFF.